One sample yielded the 11 T cell receptor beta chains listed below, sequenced in a study of blood T cell repertoires in COVID-19. Method: immunoSEQ multiplex PCR; TCRdb's copy keeps in-frame clones and lacks some. In the table there are roughly 200,000 clones, approximately 92% of which are singletons. Sample: peripheral blood. All receptors derive from a man aged 50 or older with acute or convalescent COVID-19.

This chain uses TRBV28 with TRBJ1-5; D perhaps matches TRBD1 (6 bases). CDR3 size: 15 residues. V was pared by 4 bases and J by 2 bases, with 12 bases between. Germline assignment: CDR1 MDHEN and CDR2 SYDVKM. The CDR3 nucleotides read TGTGCCAGCAGTTCGGGGGGCGAGGGCAATCAGCCCCAGCATTTT. This codes for CASSSGGEGNQPQHF.

V and J are TRBV11-2 and TRBJ1-6; no clear D gene. This CDR3 has 12 residues. Germline values: CDR1 SGHAT, CDR2 FQNNGV. Trimming pared 2 bases from V and 11 bases from J, leaving 7 bases between. CDR3 protein: CASSLSRPPLHF. DNA of the CDR3: TGTGCCAGCAGCTTATCCCGTCCACCCCTCCACTTT.

This clone was detected once. The CDR3 region is CASSETQRQETQYF. CDR3 nucleotides: TGTGCCAGCAGCGAGACACAGAGACAAGAGACCCAGTACTTC. This chain joins TRBV6-5 and TRBJ2-5; D ambiguous. Trimming cost V 6 bases and J 2 bases, with 13 bases left between them. Germline V gene lookup returns CDR1 MNHEY and CDR2 SVGAGI. The CDR3 is 14 amino acids.

The V and J genes are TRBV7-9 and TRBJ1-2; D possibly corresponds to TRBD1 (5 bases). CDR1 and CDR2 from the germline V gene are SEHNR and FQNEAQ (reference sequence). Trimming shortened V by 6 bases and J by 7 bases, and 18 bases separated the two germline ends. The CDR3 sequence is 14 residues long. CDR3 sequence (DNA): TGTGCCAGCAGTTCTAAGGGGATCTCTGGTGGCTACACCTTC. Its translation is CASSSKGISGGYTF.

J is TRBJ1-2 and V is TRBV27; TRBD1 matches at 7 bases. The V gene end was trimmed by 2 bases and the J gene end by 6 bases; junction bases not matched to a gene: 0. This CDR3 comprises 12 residues. CDR1 MNHEY and CDR2 SMNVEV come from the germline V gene (reference sequence). CDR3 bases: TGTGCCAGCAGTTTAAGGGGGCATGGCTACACCTTC. It yields the protein CASSLRGHGYTF.

V and J are TRBV4-2 and TRBJ1-1; possibly TRBD1 for D (6 bases). Germline-derived CDR1 and CDR2 are LGHNA and YNFKEQ. The CDR3 extends over 17 amino acids. V lost 0 bases and J 4 bases, leaving 18 bases between the germline ends. The CDR3 nucleotides read TGTGCCAGCAGCCAAGAAGTCAGGGGTAACGGGCGCACTGAAGCTTTCTTT. Its protein is CASSQEVRGNGRTEAFF.

V is TRBV21-1 and J is TRBJ2-3; the table's TRBD1 call for D was not verified on the DNA. TRBV21-1 is an annotated pseudogene. CDR3 length equals 13 residues. CDR3 DNA: TGTGCCGGAGACAGAGCTAGCACAGATACGCAGTATTTT. Protein sequence: CAGDRASTDTQYF.

The genes are TRBV18 and TRBJ2-7, with TRBD1 identical over 10 bases. The CDR3 has 15 amino acids. V gave up 4 bases and J gave up 3 bases; unmatched junction bases: 6. CDR1 and CDR2 from the germline V gene are KGHSH and LQKENI. The CDR3 DNA sequence: TGTGCCAGCTCACAGGGACAGGGGATTTACTACGAGCAGTACTTC. It codes for CASSQGQGIYYEQYF. Looking up the rest from reference TRBV18 and TRBJ2-7 gives the full variable domain: NAGVMQNPRHLVRRRGQEARLRCSPMKGHSHVYWYRQLPEEGLKFMVYLQKENIIDESGMPKERFSAEFPKEGPSILRIQQVVRGDSAAYFCASSQGQGIYYEQYFGPGTRLTVT.

This chain joins TRBV6-6 and TRBJ1-2; 8 nucleotides match TRBD1. The CDR3 runs 18 residues. V was clipped by 5 bases and J by 4 bases; unmatched bases: 18. The germline gives CDR1 MNHNY, CDR2 SVGAGI (reference sequence). Here the CDR3 DNA reads TGTGCCAGCAGTCGCGTAGCCGGGACAGGCGAGACTCCCTATGGCTACACCTTC. Translated, it gives CASSRVAGTGETPYGYTF.

This clone was detected once. The chain is built from TRBV7-2 and TRBJ2-3, with 7 bases lining up with TRBD2. Per germline, CDR1 SGHTA and CDR2 FQGNSA. The CDR3 is 16 amino acids. Trimming removed 5 bases from V and 3 bases from J; junction bases left unmatched: 11. The DNA of the CDR3 is TGTGCCAGCAGCCTTTGGGGGGGGACCTGGACAGATACGCAGTATTTT. Encoded protein: CASSLWGGTWTDTQYF.

The chain joins TRBV5-5 to TRBJ2-3, with 7 nucleotides matching TRBD2. V was pared by 0 bases and J by 3 bases, with 7 bases of the junction left unmatched. Germline V lookup: CDR1 SGHKS, CDR2 YYEKEE (reference sequence). There are 16 residues in the CDR3. CDR3 nucleotide sequence: TGTGCCAGCAGCTTGGGTTCTAGCGGCCCGACAGATACGCAGTATTTT. This encodes CASSLGSSGPTDTQYF.